Sequencing of this TCR beta chain was carried out in a study of shared clonotypes between healthy human individuals. The method was immunoSEQ multiplex PCR; TCRdb's version includes in-frame clones alone and lacks a portion of them. The sample lists some 1.5 million clones, 98% seen once, with about 0.45% in the top ten. This CDR3 spans 16 amino acids. Germline CDR1 and CDR2: SGDLS and YYNGEE. The ends lost 3 bases at V and 1 base at J; junction bases unmatched: 4. The V gene is TRBV9, the J gene TRBJ2-2; 9 bases map to TRBD2. This receptor was identified in a man between 25 and 39 years old in good health. The sample comprised naive CD4+ T cells sorted from blood. Sample subset: CD45RA+ positively selected. CDR3 loop: CASSDRLAVNTGELFF. The CDR3 DNA follows: TGTGCCAGCAGCGACCGACTAGCGGTGAACACCGGGGAGCTGTTTTTT.